One TCR beta chain is described in this entry. Its antigen is currently not known. Base-call qualities are not available, and no considerably larger clone is one nucleotide away. Library prep was done by the immunoSEQ multiplex PCR assay. TCRdb carries this immuneACCESS record with in-frame sequences only. Its versions omit some clonotypes, under half of them owing to an unresolved V gene in the studies checked, with the rest unexplained. In all, the sample holds tens of thousands of clones, and about 91% of those were seen once. Around 0.85% of the sample is in the top ten clones. This sample is part of a study of T cell changes during pregnancy in multiple sclerosis (dated by TCRdb to about 2019). About the full investigation: The study examined how the T cell repertoire changed over the course of pregnancy in women with multiple sclerosis.

The junction shows trimming of 2 bases on V and 5 bases on J, and the gene matches do not reach 4 bases of it. In the germline V gene, CDR1 corresponds to MNHEY and CDR2 to SVGAGI. There are 14 amino acids in the CDR3, from cysteine to phenylalanine inclusive. Only the CDR3 DNA stays, 42 bases, in frame from base 1. This clonotype was sampled from a female donor with multiple sclerosis, enrolled in a pregnancy study. Material: peripheral blood, obtained before pregnancy. The sequence joins TRBV6-5 to TRBJ2-7; 9 bases in between match TRBD1. DNA sequence: TGTGCCAGCAGTTACGGGACAGGGACCCACGAGCAGTACTTC. Translation gives CASSYGTGTHEQYF.